Presented here are 16 T cell receptor beta chains from one specimen sequenced in a study of Graves' ophthalmopathy and Graves' hyperthyroidism. CDR3 regions of TCR beta were amplified from RNA transcripts. HTBI-primed RT-PCR formed the first round, and a multiplex PCR formed the second. Via MiXCR, TCRdb re-called the multiplex PCR reads, giving one row per CDR3 protein. Here the sample spans around 1.1 million distinct CDR3 sequences, 35% to 40% being singletons. The sample consisted of peripheral blood or thyroid tissue (not recorded which). These receptors were obtained from an adult man with Graves' hyperthyroidism.

This clonotype was observed at least ten times. The gene calls are TRBV20-1 and TRBJ2-5; D is possibly TRBD2 (6 bases). Germline V gene data show CDR1 as DFQATT and CDR2 as SNEGSKA (reference sequence). The CDR3 runs 13 residues. V shed 2 bases and J shed 0 bases, with 7 bases lying between them. The CDR3 region is CSARRDYQETQYF. In nucleotides, the CDR3 is TGCAGTGCTAGACGGGACTACCAAGAGACCCAGTACTTC.

The rearrangement links TRBV10-3 to TRBJ1-2, with D uncertain. The germline V gene encodes CDR1 ENHRY and CDR2 SYGVKD. The CDR3 has 14 residues. Trimming removed 6 bases at V and 0 bases at J, with 11 bases between. Here the CDR3 reads CAIRTSGPNYGYTF. CDR3 nucleotides: TGTGCCATCAGGACTAGCGGCCCTAACTATGGCTACACCTTC.

The chain couples TRBV29-1 to TRBJ1-3; 10 bases are a match to TRBD1. The CDR3 extends over 14 amino acids. V lost 8 bases to trimming and J lost 2 bases; unmatched junction nucleotides: 6. Germline lookup yields CDR1 SQVTM and CDR2 ANQGSEA. CDR3 sequence (DNA): TGCAGCTTAGATGGGACAGGGGCTGGAAACACCATATATTTT. Translation gives CSLDGTGAGNTIYF.

This clonotype showed up many times. CDR3 sequence reads: CASSQAGREAFF. The CDR3 nucleotides are TGCGCCAGCAGCCAAGCAGGGCGTGAAGCTTTCTTT. This rearrangement joins TRBV4-1 to TRBJ1-1, with D perhaps TRBD1 (5 bases). Germline V gene data show CDR1 as MGHRA and CDR2 as YSYEKL. Trimming removed 1 base at V and 7 bases at J, with 7 bases between. The CDR3 extends over 12 amino acids.

The rearrangement uses TRBV7-9 and TRBJ2-5; tentative D call: TRBD2 (7 bases). The CDR3 extends over 13 amino acids. Trimming stripped 7 bases from V and 5 bases from J, with 14 bases between. Per germline, CDR1 SEHNR and CDR2 FQNEAQ (reference sequence). CDR3 region: CASNEGGEETQYF. For the CDR3, the DNA is TGTGCCAGCAACGAAGGGGGGGAGGAGACCCAGTACTTC.

This clonotype was counted at least ten times. The chain employs TRBV12-3 or TRBV12-4 and TRBJ1-5, with D unclear. V was pared by 5 bases and J by 0 bases, with 11 bases between. This CDR3 is built from 15 residues. In DNA form, the CDR3 reads TGTGCCAGCAGTGTCGGACGGAGTAGCAATCAGCCCCAGCATTTT. Residues: CASSVGRSSNQPQHF.

This clonotype has at least ten counts. The genes are TRBV20-1 and TRBJ2-5; weak D call: TRBD2 (6 bases). The CDR3 runs 13 residues. V was shortened by 6 bases and J by 7 bases, with 18 bases between the two germline ends. Germline CDR1 is DFQATT and CDR2 is SNEGSKA (reference sequence). Written as DNA, the CDR3 is TGCAGTGCAGGTGGGACCGGAGCGGGGACCCAGTACTTC. Amino acid sequence: CSAGGTGAGTQYF.

This clonotype was detected many times. CDR3 loop: CATNTAGGANYGYTF. The CDR3 DNA reads as TGTGCCACCAATACGGCCGGGGGAGCTAACTATGGCTACACCTTC. The rearrangement joins TRBV19 to TRBJ1-2; possibly TRBD1 for D (5 bases). V was trimmed by 10 bases and J by 0 bases, leaving 18 bases between them. Germline lookup yields CDR1 LNHDA and CDR2 SQIVND (reference sequence). This CDR3 contains 15 residues.

This rearrangement joins TRBV10-1 to TRBJ1-1; TRBD1 might be the D (6 bases). The CDR3 contains 14 residues. Looked up from germline, CDR1 is WNHNN and CDR2 is SYGVQD (reference sequence). Trimming stripped 6 bases from V and 5 bases from J, with 16 bases between. DNA for the CDR3: TGCGCCAGCAGCCTCAACGGGGGGGCGACTGAAGCTTTCTTT. Encoded protein: CASSLNGGATEAFF.

A few counts support this clonotype. Here the CDR3 reads CASSPRTRFFYEQYF. The CDR3 nucleotides read TGTGCCAGCAGCCCCCGGACGCGATTTTTCTACGAGCAGTACTTC. The rearrangement links TRBV14 to TRBJ2-7; D is undetermined. The CDR3 covers 15 residues. Trimming left V 4 bases short and J 3 bases short, with 16 bases between. Germline-derived CDR1 and CDR2 are SGHDN and FVKESK.

The chain joins TRBV4-3 to TRBJ2-5, with D tentatively TRBD2 (6 bases). The CDR3 runs 15 residues. Germline CDR1 is LGHNA and CDR2 is YSLEER. V dropped 4 bases and J dropped 1 base, with 13 bases sitting between them. The CDR3 sequence is CASSPSTSSQETQYF. The CDR3 region has the DNA TGCGCCAGCAGCCCCAGTACTAGCAGCCAAGAGACCCAGTACTTC.

This chain links TRBV7-2 with TRBJ2-5, with 7 bases that match TRBD1. V shed 4 bases, J shed 0 bases, and the junction held 5 bases outside the gene matches. The CDR3 length is 15 residues. Germline loops: CDR1 SGHTA, CDR2 FQGNSA. The CDR3 spells CASSWGTANQETQYF. The DNA of the CDR3 is TGTGCCAGCAGCTGGGGGACAGCCAACCAAGAGACCCAGTACTTC.

The V gene is TRBV10-3, the J gene TRBJ1-2; a possible D gene is TRBD1 (5 bases). Germline CDR1 and CDR2: ENHRY and SYGVKD. CDR3 length equals 13 residues. V lost 3 bases, J lost 4 bases, and 9 bases lay in between. Here the CDR3 reads CAISDEDSYGYTF. The CDR3 coding sequence is TGTGCCATCAGTGATGAAGACAGCTATGGCTACACCTTC.

This clonotype was seen at least ten times. The chain uses TRBV29-1 and TRBJ1-2, with 9 bases matching TRBD1. The CDR3 runs to 15 residues. Germline-derived CDR1 and CDR2 are SQVTM and ANQGSEA. Trimming took 5 bases from V and 1 from J; bases not matched to a gene: 8. The CDR3 sequence: CSVPDRGPDNYGYTF. The CDR3 nucleotides are TGCAGCGTTCCGGACAGGGGACCGGATAACTATGGCTACACCTTC.

Many counts were recorded for this clonotype. The V call is TRBV5-4, the J call TRBJ2-6, with 7 bases matching TRBD1. The CDR3 consists of 18 residues. J lost 0 bases, V lost 3 bases, and 9 bases had no gene match. Looked up from germline, CDR1 is SGHNT and CDR2 is YYREEE (reference sequence). The CDR3 sequence is CASSYPGQLPSGANVLTF. In DNA, the CDR3 is TGTGCCAGCAGCTACCCGGGACAGCTCCCCTCTGGGGCCAACGTCCTGACTTTC.

In this sample, this clonotype turned up once. V usage is TRBV2 and J usage is TRBJ2-7, with D unclear. Trimming removed 6 bases from V and 5 bases from J, with 17 bases in between. The CDR3 runs to 14 residues. Germline-derived CDR1 and CDR2 are SNHLY and FYNNEI. For the CDR3, the DNA is TGTGCCAGCAGCCTCACGGACGAGAGGCACGAGCAGTACTTC. Translation: CASSLTDERHEQYF.